This T cell receptor (beta chain) was sequenced during a study of T cell responses to AZD1222 COVID-19 vaccine. Assay: immunoSEQ multiplex PCR; the TCRdb copy retains only in-frame clones and omits some. Altogether about 140,000 clones are present, more than 85% being singletons, with the ten largest covering 3.1%. The CDR3 extends over 18 amino acids. Germline V gives CDR1 SEHNR, CDR2 FQNEAQ (reference sequence). The V end lost 1 base, the J end lost 4 bases, and 20 bases lay between the germline ends. Findings and caveats of the study: Among the donors, most were white British and more were female, and clonal diversity was possibly underestimated. Across spike, vaccine-associated CD4 TCRs were found, dominant at 160-218 and 743-854. The reported proportion of spike-specific TCRs targeting unmutated variant regions was nearly half.

Note on this clone: Antigen unknown.

The input for sequencing was peripheral blood, taken on day 0 of AZD1222 vaccination. This chain connects TRBV7-9 to TRBJ2-1; a weak D match, TRBD2 (7 bases). This clonotype was obtained from an adult in good health. In nucleotides, the CDR3 is TGTGCCAGCAGCTTAGAGGCCCTACGTCGGGGGGCGTACAATGAGCAGTTCTTC. This gives the protein CASSLEALRRGAYNEQFF.